The clone carrying this TCR beta chain is deemed large (0.1 to 1%). Its antigen is still unknown. V shed 5 bases and J shed 0 bases, with 7 bases lying between them. This CDR3 has 13 amino acids. The TRBV12-4/TRBJ1-2 clonotypes were amplified using barcode primers with ligated adaptors. TCRdb recomputed calls from the multiplex PCR reads with MiXCR, one row per CDR3 protein. The sample lists about 1,300 distinct CDR3 sequences, 20% to 25% occurring once. Findings of the study overall: Under 2.3% of tumor Treg sequences matched blood Tregs or memory cells.

Specimen: memory CD4+ T cells sorted from blood. Specified subset: memory CD4+ T cells, CD4+CD45RO+CD25-. The rearrangement links TRBV12-3 or TRBV12-4 to TRBJ1-2; no definite D call. This sequence was found in a female donor with breast cancer. CDR3 in amino acids: CASSRASNYGYTF. The CDR3 nucleotides read TGTGCCAGCAGTCGGGCATCTAACTATGGCTACACCTTC.